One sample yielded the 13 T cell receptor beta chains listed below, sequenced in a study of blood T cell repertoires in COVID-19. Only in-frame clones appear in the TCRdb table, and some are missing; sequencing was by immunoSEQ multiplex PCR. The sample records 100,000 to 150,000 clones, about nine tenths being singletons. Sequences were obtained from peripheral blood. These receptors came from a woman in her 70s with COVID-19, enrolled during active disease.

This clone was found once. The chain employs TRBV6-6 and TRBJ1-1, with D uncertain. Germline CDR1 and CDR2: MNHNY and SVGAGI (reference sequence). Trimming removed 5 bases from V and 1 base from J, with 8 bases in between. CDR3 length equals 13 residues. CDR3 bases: TGTGCCAGCAGTGGGTCGGGGAACACTGAAGCTTTCTTT. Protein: CASSGSGNTEAFF.

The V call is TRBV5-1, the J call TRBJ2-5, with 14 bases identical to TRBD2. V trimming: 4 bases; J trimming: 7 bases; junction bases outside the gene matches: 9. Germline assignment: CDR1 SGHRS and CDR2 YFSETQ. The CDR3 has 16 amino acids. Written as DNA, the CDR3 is TGCGCCAGCAGCCCGGCGACTAGCGGGGGGGCCGGGACCCAGTACTTC. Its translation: CASSPATSGGAGTQYF.

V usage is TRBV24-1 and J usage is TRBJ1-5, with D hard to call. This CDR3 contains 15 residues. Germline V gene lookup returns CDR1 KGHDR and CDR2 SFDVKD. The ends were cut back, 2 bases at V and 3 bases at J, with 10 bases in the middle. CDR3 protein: CATSDYTPPNQPQHF. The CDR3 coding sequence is TGTGCCACCAGTGATTACACGCCGCCCAATCAGCCCCAGCATTTT.

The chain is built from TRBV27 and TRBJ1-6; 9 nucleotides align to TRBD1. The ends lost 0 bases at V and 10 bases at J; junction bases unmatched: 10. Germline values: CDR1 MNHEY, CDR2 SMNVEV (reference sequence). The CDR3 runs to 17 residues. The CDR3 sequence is CASSLSAWDRVWSPLHF. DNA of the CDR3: TGTGCCAGCAGTTTATCAGCATGGGACAGGGTATGGTCACCCCTCCACTTT.

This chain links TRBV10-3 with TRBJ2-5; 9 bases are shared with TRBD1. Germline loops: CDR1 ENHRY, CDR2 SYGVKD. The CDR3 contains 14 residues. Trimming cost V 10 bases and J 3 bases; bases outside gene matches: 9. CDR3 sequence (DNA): TGTGCCACCTCGGACAGGGGATGGGAAGAGACCCAGTACTTC. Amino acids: CATSDRGWEETQYF.

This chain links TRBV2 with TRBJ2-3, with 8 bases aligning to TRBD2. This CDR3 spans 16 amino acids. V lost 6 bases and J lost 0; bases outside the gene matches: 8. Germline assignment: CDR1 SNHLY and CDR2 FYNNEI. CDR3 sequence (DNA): TGTGCCAGCAGGTCAAAGGCGGGGGGAAGCACAGATACGCAGTATTTT. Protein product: CASRSKAGGSTDTQYF.

Here the CDR3 reads CASSPGGGPDTQYF. DNA for the CDR3: TGTGCCAGCTCACCGGGGGGGGGCCCAGATACGCAGTATTTT. The rearrangement joins TRBV18 to TRBJ2-3, with D tentatively TRBD2 (7 bases). The CDR3 totals 14 residues. Trimming took 3 bases from V and 4 from J, leaving 11 bases between them. CDR1 KGHSH and CDR2 LQKENI come from the germline V gene.

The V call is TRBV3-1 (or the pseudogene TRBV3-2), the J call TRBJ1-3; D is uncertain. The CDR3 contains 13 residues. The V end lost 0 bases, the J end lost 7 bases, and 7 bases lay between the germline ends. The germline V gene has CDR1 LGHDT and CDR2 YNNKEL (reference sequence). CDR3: CASSQDARNTIYF. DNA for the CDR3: TGTGCCAGCAGCCAAGATGCCAGGAACACCATATATTTT.

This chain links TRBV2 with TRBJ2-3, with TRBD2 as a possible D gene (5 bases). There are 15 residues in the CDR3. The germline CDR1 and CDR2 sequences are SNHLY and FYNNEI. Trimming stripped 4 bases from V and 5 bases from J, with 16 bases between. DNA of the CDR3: TGTGCCAGCAGTGTATCAACGACGAGCGGAGATACGCAGTATTTT. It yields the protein CASSVSTTSGDTQYF.

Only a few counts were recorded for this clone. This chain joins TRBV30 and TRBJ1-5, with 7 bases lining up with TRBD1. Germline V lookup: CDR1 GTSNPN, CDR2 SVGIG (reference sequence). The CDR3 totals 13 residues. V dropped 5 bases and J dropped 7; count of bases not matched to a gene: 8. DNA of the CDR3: TGTGCCTGGGACGACAGGGTGGACCAGCCCCAGCATTTT. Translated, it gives CAWDDRVDQPQHF.

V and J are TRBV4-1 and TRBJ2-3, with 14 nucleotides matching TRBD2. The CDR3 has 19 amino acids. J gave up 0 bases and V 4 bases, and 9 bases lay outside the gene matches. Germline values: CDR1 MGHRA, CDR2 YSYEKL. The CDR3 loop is CASSPIGTSGGASTDTQYF. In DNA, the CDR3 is TGCGCCAGCAGCCCGATAGGGACTAGCGGGGGTGCTAGCACAGATACGCAGTATTTT.

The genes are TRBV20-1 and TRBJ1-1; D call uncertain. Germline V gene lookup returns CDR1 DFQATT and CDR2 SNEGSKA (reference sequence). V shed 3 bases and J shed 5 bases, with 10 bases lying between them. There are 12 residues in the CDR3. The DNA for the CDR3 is TGCAGTGCTAGTAGGACTGAAACTGAAGCTTTCTTT. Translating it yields CSASRTETEAFF.

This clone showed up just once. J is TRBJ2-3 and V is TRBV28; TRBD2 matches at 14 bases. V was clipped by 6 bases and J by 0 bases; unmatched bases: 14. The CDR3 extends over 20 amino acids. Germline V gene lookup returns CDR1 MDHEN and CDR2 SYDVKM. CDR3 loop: CASSQDPGLAGVTSTDTQYF. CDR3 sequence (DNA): TGTGCCAGCAGCCAGGACCCGGGACTAGCGGGGGTTACTAGCACAGATACGCAGTATTTT.